This TCR beta chain appears in the sequencing data of a study of OX40 agonist ivuxolimab in advanced cancers. Study-level information: Head and neck, renal cell, melanoma or hepatocellular carcinoma were the cancers that dose-escalation patients had. Points from the study as a whole: Some of the nonresponding patients also showed low levels of normalized T-cell clonal expansion.

Data came from immunoSEQ multiplex PCR; TCRdb stores just in-frame clones and leaves some out. The sample lists tens of thousands of clones, about nine tenths occurring once. Excluded were patients having autoimmune disease history or systemic immunosuppression. As to this clone: Its specificity is not known.

The sequence derives from an adult with an advanced solid tumor such as melanoma, head and neck, liver or kidney cancer. The sample in question was CD4+ or CD8+ T cells sorted from blood, obtained in a trial of the OX40 agonist ivuxolimab.

DNA of the CDR3: TGTGCCAGCTCACTAACTACGAGGACGGGTGCAACTAATGAAAAACTGTTTTTT. Translation: CASSLTTRTGATNEKLFF. The chain employs TRBV18 and TRBJ1-4; D is unclear. From germline, CDR1 is KGHSH and CDR2 LQKENI. V was shortened by 4 bases and J by 0 bases, with 18 bases between the two germline ends. CDR3 length equals 18 residues.